This T cell receptor (beta chain) is drawn from a study of T cell responses to AZD1222 COVID-19 vaccine. For this clone: Antigen unknown.

Germline CDR1 and CDR2: LGHDT and YNNKEL (reference sequence). CDR3 length: 14 residues. The V gene end was trimmed by 6 bases and the J gene end by 3 bases; junction bases not matched to a gene: 6. Some clones are missing from TCRdb's copy, which holds only in-frame ones; the method was immunoSEQ multiplex PCR. The sample consists of 150,000 or so clones, approximately 90% of them appearing once. Study-wide findings and caveats: White British ancestry dominated among donors, who included more females, and clonal diversity was possibly underestimated.

This chain connects TRBV3-1 (or the pseudogene TRBV3-2) to TRBJ1-1; TRBD1 agrees at 8 bases. Sequencing used peripheral blood, obtained 28 days after the second AZD1222 dose. The sequence came from an adult who received the AZD1222 COVID-19 vaccine. The CDR3 DNA reads TGTGCCAGCAGAAGACAGGGGAGGGACACTGAAGCTTTCTTT. Translation gives CASRRQGRDTEAFF.